The 30 T cell receptor beta chains below all came from one sample that was sequenced in a study of control samples from healthy donors and cancer patients. TCRdb keeps only in-frame clones here, not all; method: immunoSEQ multiplex PCR. The data show 150,000 or so clones, around 90% seen once. Input material: blood. These receptors all come from a man aged 18-30 years in good health.

V usage is TRBV6-5 and J usage is TRBJ2-7; the match to TRBD2 covers 7 bases. V lost 7 bases, J lost 1 base, and 4 bases stayed unmatched. Germline V gene sequence: CDR1 MNHEY, CDR2 SVGAGI. The CDR3 has 13 residues. The CDR3 loop reads CASTKAGSYEQYF. In DNA, the CDR3 is TGTGCCAGCACGAAAGCGGGGTCCTACGAGCAGTACTTC.

The chain combines TRBV2 with TRBJ1-3; D unresolved. CDR3 length: 14 residues. Germline lookup yields CDR1 SNHLY and CDR2 FYNNEI. The V end was cut by 3 bases, the J end by 0 bases, with 6 bases between. This CDR3 reads CASSERSSGNTIYF. The DNA of the CDR3 is TGTGCCAGCAGTGAGCGATCCTCTGGAAACACCATATATTTT.

The V gene is TRBV9, the J gene TRBJ1-3, with 7 bases aligning to TRBD1. Germline V gene sequence: CDR1 SGDLS, CDR2 YYNGEE. CDR3 length equals 14 residues. With V trimmed by 3 bases and J by 2 bases, 2 bases remained unmatched. The CDR3 DNA follows: TGTGCCAGCAGCGCGACAGGGACTGGAAACACCATATATTTT. It yields the protein CASSATGTGNTIYF. The variable domain in full, with the rest retrieved from reference TRBV9 and TRBJ1-3, is DSGVTQTPKHLITATGQRVTLRCSPRSGDLSVYWYQQSLDQGLQFLIQYYNGEERAKGNILERFSAQQFPDLHSELNLSSLELGDSALYFCASSATGTGNTIYFGEGSWLTVV.

A single count supports this clone. The V call is TRBV29-1, the J call TRBJ2-7, with 7 bases fitting TRBD2. Germline V gene sequence: CDR1 SQVTM, CDR2 ANQGSEA. This CDR3 has 11 amino acids. The CDR3 reads CAAEGGFEQYF. As DNA, the CDR3 is TGCGCCGCTGAGGGAGGGTTCGAGCAGTACTTC.

This clone was observed once. The CDR3 is CASSPGRATGELFF. The CDR3 nucleotides read TGTGCCAGCAGCCCGGGGAGGGCGACCGGGGAGCTGTTTTTT. This rearrangement joins TRBV11-2 to TRBJ2-2; 7 bases agree with TRBD2. The CDR3 runs to 14 residues. V shed 5 bases and J 5 bases; nucleotides not matched to a gene: 5. Germline V gives CDR1 SGHAT, CDR2 FQNNGV.

V and J are TRBV7-6 and TRBJ2-2; tentatively, D is TRBD1 or TRBD2 (5 bases each). Trimming took 0 bases from V and 4 from J, leaving 9 bases between them. The CDR3 sequence is 15 residues long. CDR1 and CDR2 from the germline V gene are SGHVS and FNYEAQ. CDR3: CASSLAGPFTGELFF. Written as DNA, the CDR3 is TGTGCCAGCAGCTTAGCGGGACCTTTCACCGGGGAGCTGTTTTTT. The variable domain in full, completed from reference TRBV7-6 and TRBJ2-2, reads GAGVSQSPRYKVTKRGQDVALRCDPISGHVSLYWYRQALGQGPEFLTYFNYEAQQDKSGLPNDRFSAERPEGSISTLTIQRTEQRDSAMYRCASSLAGPFTGELFFGEGSRLTVL.

This clone was recorded once. This chain uses TRBV5-6 with TRBJ1-2; D is uncertain. Germline CDR1 SGHDT, CDR2 YYEEEE. This CDR3 comprises 15 residues. With 5 bases removed from V and 2 bases from J, the gap between germline ends came to 16 bases. The CDR3 reads CASRPAAGTNYGYTF. CDR3 coding DNA: TGTGCCAGCAGACCCGCCGCGGGAACCAACTATGGCTACACCTTC.

The genes are TRBV19 and TRBJ2-5, with D hard to call. V was pared by 3 bases and J by 7 bases, with 18 bases between. CDR1 LNHDA and CDR2 SQIVND come from the germline V gene (reference sequence). CDR3 length: 15 amino acids. DNA of the CDR3: TGTGCCAGTAGTATCGGCACGGATGAGATGGGGACCCAGTACTTC. Protein: CASSIGTDEMGTQYF.

J is TRBJ2-3 and V is TRBV2; 7 bases match TRBD1. V shed 0 bases, J shed 4 bases, and the junction held 10 bases outside the gene matches. The length of the CDR3 is 17 residues. Per germline, CDR1 SNHLY and CDR2 FYNNEI. The DNA for the CDR3 is TGTGCCAGCAGTGAAGCGCCCCCAGGGGGTTCCGCAGATACGCAGTATTTT. This codes for CASSEAPPGGSADTQYF.

V and J are TRBV7-8 and TRBJ1-5; D not resolved. V was cut by 5 bases and J by 2 bases, with 10 bases left in between. Germline V lookup: CDR1 SGHVS, CDR2 FQNEAQ. The CDR3 is made up of 14 amino acids. DNA of the CDR3: TGTGCCAGCAGCAGCGGTGGCGGCAATCAGCCCCAGCATTTT. Amino acid sequence: CASSSGGGNQPQHF.

This clone has just a few counts. In DNA, the CDR3 is TGTGCCACCAGTGATTTCACCGGGACAGGCCAAGAGACCCAGTACTTC. This gives the protein CATSDFTGTGQETQYF. This chain joins TRBV24-1 and TRBJ2-5, with 8 bases identical to TRBD1. Germline CDR1 reads KGHDR; CDR2 reads SFDVKD. The CDR3 contains 16 residues. V was pared by 1 base and J by 1 base, with 4 bases of the junction left unmatched.

This clone came up once. The chain uses TRBV27 and TRBJ2-3; TRBD2 might be the D (6 bases). Per germline, CDR1 MNHEY and CDR2 SMNVEV (reference sequence). This CDR3 is built from 15 residues. The V end was cut by 5 bases, the J end by 2 bases, with 14 bases between. CDR3 nucleotides: TGTGCCAGCAGTCTCGGCGGGGCCAACACAGATACGCAGTATTTT. It translates to CASSLGGANTDTQYF.

Written as DNA, the CDR3 is TGCGCCAGCAGCTTGGCTGGGACAGGGGCCGATACGCAGTATTTT. It is translated as CASSLAGTGADTQYF. This chain uses TRBV5-1 with TRBJ2-3; 10 nucleotides agree with TRBD1. Germline V gene data show CDR1 as SGHRS and CDR2 as YFSETQ. J was trimmed by 6 bases and V by 0 bases; bases with no gene match: 4. There are 15 residues in the CDR3.

This clone has more than one count but fewer than ten. This chain joins TRBV2 and TRBJ2-7; tentatively, D is TRBD1 or TRBD2 (5 bases each). Germline loops: CDR1 SNHLY, CDR2 FYNNEI. V was trimmed by 5 bases and J by 2 bases, leaving 10 bases between them. The CDR3 loop spans 13 amino acids. The CDR3 nucleotides read TGTGCCAGCAGTAGGGACGCCCCCTACGAGCAGTACTTC. Translated: CASSRDAPYEQYF. Full variable domain (remainder filled in from reference TRBV2 and TRBJ2-7): EPEVTQTPSHQVTQMGQEVILRCVPISNHLYFYWYRQILGQKVEFLVSFYNNEISEKSEIFDDQFSVERPDGSNFTLKIRSTKLEDSAMYFCASSRDAPYEQYFGPGTRLTVT.

V is TRBV7-9 and J is TRBJ2-3; D ambiguous. Germline V gives CDR1 SEHNR, CDR2 FQNEAQ (reference sequence). The CDR3 has 14 residues. Trimming took 0 bases from V and 0 from J, leaving 4 bases between them. CDR3 bases: TGTGCCAGCAGCTTAGCGGTGAGCACAGATACGCAGTATTTT. Translated: CASSLAVSTDTQYF.

J is TRBJ2-3 and V is TRBV27; D gene ambiguous. This CDR3 is built from 14 residues. Trimming removed 2 bases from V and 2 bases from J, with 8 bases in between. The V gene's germline CDR1 is MNHEY and CDR2 SMNVEV (reference sequence). In DNA form, the CDR3 reads TGTGCCAGCAGTTTAGGCAGAGACACAGATACGCAGTATTTT. The encoded protein is CASSLGRDTDTQYF.

The rearrangement joins TRBV24-1 to TRBJ2-1; D remains ambiguous. This CDR3 spans 13 amino acids. Germline lookup yields CDR1 KGHDR and CDR2 SFDVKD. The V and J ends lost 4 bases and 2 bases respectively, with 5 bases between them. CDR3 nucleotides: TGTGCCACCAGTGAACACCCCTACAATGAGCAGTTCTTC. It translates to CATSEHPYNEQFF.

V and J are TRBV4-3 and TRBJ1-1; no clear D. Trimming shortened V by 0 bases and J by 3 bases, and 14 bases separated the two germline ends. Germline-derived CDR1 and CDR2 are LGHNA and YSLEER. The CDR3 is 16 amino acids. The CDR3 reads CASSQEQEVGDTEAFF. CDR3 in DNA: TGCGCCAGCAGCCAAGAGCAGGAGGTGGGAGACACTGAAGCTTTCTTT.

V usage is TRBV3-1 (or the pseudogene TRBV3-2) and J usage is TRBJ1-1; 8 nucleotides align to TRBD1. The CDR3 has 13 residues. V trimming: 2 bases; J trimming: 5 bases; junction bases outside the gene matches: 1. Per germline, CDR1 LGHDT and CDR2 YNNKEL (reference sequence). The CDR3 DNA reads as TGTGCCAGCAGCCAATACAGGGGGACTGAAGCTTTCTTT. It codes for CASSQYRGTEAFF.

The chain recombines TRBV6-1 with TRBJ1-4; D is possibly TRBD1 (5 bases). Germline lookup yields CDR1 MNHNS and CDR2 SASEGT. The CDR3 length is 15 residues. Between the trimmed V and J ends, which lost 2 bases and 11 bases, there was a span of 18 bases. In DNA form, the CDR3 reads TGTGCCAGCAGTGAATCAGGCGGGGGAATTAGGAAACTGTTTTTT. Protein product: CASSESGGGIRKLFF.

The chain recombines TRBV28 with TRBJ1-4; D ambiguous. V gave up 7 bases and J gave up 0 bases, with 18 bases separating them. Germline V gives CDR1 MDHEN, CDR2 SYDVKM. The CDR3 length is 17 residues. As DNA, the CDR3 is TGTGCCAGCACCACCACAAATCGTCCTACAACTAATGAAAAACTGTTTTTT. It translates to CASTTTNRPTTNEKLFF.

This clone occurred once. CDR3 sequence reads: CATSRDPEINYGYTF. Written as DNA, the CDR3 is TGTGCCACCAGCAGAGATCCGGAGATTAACTATGGCTACACCTTC. V gene TRBV15 combines with J gene TRBJ1-2; D is undetermined. Germline V lookup: CDR1 LNHNV, CDR2 YYDKDF (reference sequence). The CDR3 has 15 amino acids. The germline V and J ends were trimmed by 0 bases and 1 base, with 9 bases remaining between them.

V usage is TRBV7-2 and J usage is TRBJ1-2; tentatively, D is TRBD1 (5 bases). Trimming cost V 2 bases and J 4 bases, with 11 bases left between them. There are 14 residues in the CDR3. Germline lookup yields CDR1 SGHTA and CDR2 FQGNSA. The DNA for the CDR3 is TGTGCCAGCAGCTTATTGGGTAGGGGCTATGGCTACACCTTC. This sequence encodes CASSLLGRGYGYTF.

The V and J genes are TRBV2 and TRBJ2-2; D uncertain. CDR1 and CDR2 (germline): SNHLY, FYNNEI. The CDR3 consists of 12 residues. The V end was cut by 5 bases, the J end by 6 bases, with 7 bases between. CDR3 in DNA: TGTGCCAGCAGTTATAGGCCCGGGGAGCTGTTTTTT. Amino acids: CASSYRPGELFF.

The V call is TRBV28, the J call TRBJ1-5, with 9 bases aligning to TRBD1. The CDR3 is 14 amino acids. Germline values: CDR1 MDHEN, CDR2 SYDVKM. With 4 bases clipped from V and 5 bases from J, the junction kept 3 bases outside the gene matches. The CDR3 DNA reads as TGTGCCAGCAGTTCACGGACAGGGGATCAGCCCCAGCATTTT. This sequence encodes CASSSRTGDQPQHF.

The sample holds one count of this clone. The rearrangement joins TRBV5-5 to TRBJ1-4; 10 bases line up with TRBD1. V lost 4 bases to trimming and J lost 8 bases; unmatched junction nucleotides: 5. This CDR3 is 14 amino acids long. Germline V gene sequence: CDR1 SGHKS, CDR2 YYEKEE (reference sequence). Here the CDR3 reads CASSPGQGREKLFF. CDR3 nucleotide sequence: TGTGCCAGCAGCCCGGGACAGGGGAGGGAAAAACTGTTTTTT.

This clone was counted once. The genes are TRBV4-2 and TRBJ2-1; D might be TRBD2 (5 bases). The CDR3 loop spans 12 amino acids. The V end lost 4 bases, the J end lost 10 bases, and 11 bases lay between the germline ends. Germline values: CDR1 LGHNA, CDR2 YNFKEQ. As DNA, the CDR3 is TGTGCCAGCAGCCGCGCAGGCGGGGAGCAGTTCTTC. Translation gives CASSRAGGEQFF.

The chain couples TRBV19 to TRBJ2-3, with D uncertain. The germline V gene encodes CDR1 LNHDA and CDR2 SQIVND (reference sequence). The CDR3 loop spans 15 amino acids. With 3 bases removed from V and 0 bases from J, the gap between germline ends came to 10 bases. This chain's CDR3 is CASSILRSSTDTQYF. CDR3 nucleotide sequence: TGTGCCAGTAGTATTTTACGCTCTAGCACAGATACGCAGTATTTT.

The chain uses TRBV4-1 and TRBJ1-5; the match to TRBD1 covers 8 bases. The CDR3 has 16 residues. The ends lost 2 bases at V and 6 bases at J; junction bases unmatched: 9. Germline values: CDR1 MGHRA, CDR2 YSYEKL. The CDR3 is CASSQNTGGKGQPQHF. Here the CDR3 DNA reads TGCGCCAGCAGCCAAAATACAGGGGGTAAGGGTCAGCCCCAGCATTTT.

The chain employs TRBV25-1 and TRBJ1-2, with D possibly being TRBD1 (5 bases). V lost 6 bases and J lost 2, with 10 bases in between. CDR3 length: 13 residues. Per the germline V gene, CDR1 is MGHDK and CDR2 is SYGVNS. The chain's CDR3 is CASSRDGNYGYTF. The CDR3 coding sequence is TGTGCCAGCAGCCGGGACGGCAACTATGGCTACACCTTC.